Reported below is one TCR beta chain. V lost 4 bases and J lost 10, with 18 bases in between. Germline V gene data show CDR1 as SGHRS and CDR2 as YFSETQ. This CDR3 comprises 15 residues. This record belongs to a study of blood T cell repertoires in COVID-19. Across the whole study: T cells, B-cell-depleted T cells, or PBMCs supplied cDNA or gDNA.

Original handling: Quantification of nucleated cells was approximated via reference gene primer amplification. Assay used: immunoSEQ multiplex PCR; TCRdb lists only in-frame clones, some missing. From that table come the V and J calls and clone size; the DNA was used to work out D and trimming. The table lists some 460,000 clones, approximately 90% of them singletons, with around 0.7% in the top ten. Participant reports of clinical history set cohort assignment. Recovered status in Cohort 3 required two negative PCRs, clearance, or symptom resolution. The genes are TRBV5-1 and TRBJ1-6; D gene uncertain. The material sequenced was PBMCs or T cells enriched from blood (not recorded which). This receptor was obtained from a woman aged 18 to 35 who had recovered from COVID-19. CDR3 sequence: CASSPDGEGGSPLHF. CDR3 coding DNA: TGCGCCAGCAGCCCGGACGGGGAGGGAGGATCACCCCTCCACTTT.